This T cell receptor beta chain is drawn from a study of control samples from healthy donors and cancer patients. Profiled with immunoSEQ multiplex PCR; TCRdb holds only in-frame clones, not every one. The table lists approximately 24,000 clones, around four fifths of them singletons. Per the germline V gene, CDR1 is SGHRS and CDR2 is YFSETQ. The CDR3 extends over 15 amino acids. Losses at the gene ends were 5 bases for V and 3 bases for J; bases not matched to a gene: 8. This sequence was found in a man between 60 and 70 years old with colorectal cancer. The sequenced material came from PBMCs. V gene TRBV5-1 combines with J gene TRBJ2-1, with 7 positions matching TRBD2. CDR3 residues: CASSPSAGDYNEQFF. CDR3 coding DNA: TGCGCCAGCAGTCCGAGTGCGGGGGACTACAATGAGCAGTTCTTC.